The 31 T cell receptor beta chains presented below share a single source sample, sequenced in a study of T cell repertoires in ileal Crohn's disease. Documented time point: inflamed ileum from the surgical specimen. The assay was immunoSEQ multiplex PCR, and TCRdb's table has in-frame clones only and misses some. This repertoire shows 15,000 to 20,000 clones, about 75% found once; its top ten account for about 4%. Material for sequencing was ileal tissue. These receptors were collected from an adult with Crohn's disease.

The chain combines TRBV5-1 with TRBJ2-1; TRBD1 matches 8 bases. V was pared by 7 bases and J by 5 bases, with 8 bases of the junction left unmatched. The CDR3 length is 14 residues. Germline CDR1 reads SGHRS; CDR2 reads YFSETQ. For the CDR3, the DNA is TGCGCCAGCTCGACCGGACAGGGAAACAATGAGCAGTTCTTC. It specifies CASSTGQGNNEQFF.

J is TRBJ2-2 and V is TRBV5-6; weak D call: TRBD1 (6 bases). V lost 1 base and J lost 6, with 16 bases in between. Germline lookup yields CDR1 SGHDT and CDR2 YYEEEE. This CDR3 has 16 residues. The CDR3 protein is CASSLPPTGLAGELFF. The CDR3 DNA is TGTGCCAGCAGCTTGCCCCCCACAGGGTTGGCCGGGGAGCTGTTTTTT.

This clone was observed a few times. The rearrangement uses TRBV7-6 and TRBJ2-2; D unclear. V was trimmed by 6 bases and J by 5 bases, leaving 7 bases between them. Germline V lookup: CDR1 SGHVS, CDR2 FNYEAQ. This CDR3 has 12 amino acids. The CDR3 DNA reads TGTGCCAGCAGATTAATAACCGGGGAGCTGTTTTTT. Translation: CASRLITGELFF.

V and J are TRBV5-1 and TRBJ2-3, with D hard to call. CDR1 and CDR2 from the germline V gene are SGHRS and YFSETQ. This CDR3 contains 16 residues. Trimming cost V 2 bases and J 1 base, with 14 bases left between them. This CDR3 reads CASSLRAQGGTDTQYF. The DNA for the CDR3 is TGCGCCAGCAGCTTAAGGGCCCAAGGTGGCACAGATACGCAGTATTTT.

Sample share makes this clone medium-sized. The J gene is TRBJ2-2, the V gene TRBV7-6; TRBD2 matches 12 bases. Germline CDR1 SGHVS, CDR2 FNYEAQ. Unmatched junction bases numbered 4, after V lost 3 bases and J lost 5 bases. The CDR3 length is 16 residues. The CDR3 coding sequence is TGTGCCAGCAGCTTGGGGACTAGCGGGCCGACCGGGGAGCTGTTTTTT. The encoded protein is CASSLGTSGPTGELFF.

The V call is TRBV7-2, the J call TRBJ1-2, with D unresolved. The germline V gene has CDR1 SGHTA and CDR2 FQGNSA. The CDR3 consists of 14 residues. V was cut by 5 bases and J by 2 bases, with 12 bases left in between. The CDR3: CASSPFGNNYGYTF. The DNA of the CDR3 is TGTGCCAGCAGCCCTTTCGGGAACAACTATGGCTACACCTTC.

The DNA for the CDR3 is TGTGCCAGCAGCGGACAGGGTTTTCGAGCTTTCTTT. As protein: CASSGQGFRAFF. The J gene is TRBJ1-1, the V gene TRBV28, with 8 positions matching TRBD1. This CDR3 region has 12 residues. Germline trimming cut 6 bases from V and 10 bases from J; bases unmatched to any gene: 7. Per the germline V gene, CDR1 is MDHEN and CDR2 is SYDVKM.

J is TRBJ2-6 and V is TRBV21-1; the D call in the table, TRBD1, was not verified against the DNA. TRBV21-1 is a recognized pseudogene. This CDR3 is 17 amino acids long. CDR3 coding DNA: TGTGCCAGCAGCAATGGCAGGCGTCCGTCTGGGGCCAACGTCCTGACTTTC. Translating it yields CASSNGRRPSGANVLTF.

Note on this clone: This specimen includes other DNA sequences encoding the same CDR3. This chain uses TRBV5-4 with TRBJ2-7, with D possibly being TRBD2 (6 bases). The CDR3 runs 14 residues. The germline CDR1 and CDR2 sequences are SGHNT and YYREEE (reference sequence). Trimming took 0 bases from V and 3 from J, leaving 10 bases between them. In DNA, the CDR3 is TGTGCCAGCAGCTTGGGGCAGGGAGGCTACGAGCAGTACTTC. The encoded protein is CASSLGQGGYEQYF. Together with reference TRBV5-4 and TRBJ2-7, the CDR3 gives the full variable domain: ETGVTQSPTHLIKTRGQQVTLRCSSQSGHNTVSWYQQALGQGPQFIFQYYREEENGRGNFPPRFSGLQFPNYSSELNVNALELDDSALYLCASSLGQGGYEQYFGPGTRLTVT.

The chain links TRBV4-3 to TRBJ2-5, with TRBD2 matching 7 bases. Trimming took 1 base from V and 1 from J; bases not matched to a gene: 6. CDR3 length: 16 amino acids. In germline, CDR1 is LGHNA, CDR2 YSLEER. For the CDR3, the DNA is TGCGCCAGCAGCCAAGGCGGAGCGGGAACCCAAGAGACCCAGTACTTC. Translation: CASSQGGAGTQETQYF.

CDR3 sequence (DNA): TGTGCCAGCAGTTCAACCGGGACAACAAACGCTGAAGCTTTCTTT. This sequence encodes CASSSTGTTNAEAFF. The chain joins TRBV11-1 to TRBJ1-1, with a weak D call TRBD1 (6 bases). This CDR3 contains 15 residues. Germline V gene lookup returns CDR1 SGHAT and CDR2 FQDESV (reference sequence). Trimming removed 6 bases from V and 6 bases from J, with 20 bases in between.

V and J are TRBV7-3 and TRBJ1-1; D remains unclear. From germline, CDR1 is SGHTA and CDR2 FQGTGA. With 0 bases removed from V and 8 bases from J, the gap between germline ends came to 10 bases. This CDR3 comprises 13 residues. CDR3 residues: CASSLTGRGEAFF. The DNA of the CDR3 is TGTGCCAGCAGCTTAACGGGTCGCGGGGAAGCTTTCTTT.

This sequence joins TRBV6-4 and TRBJ2-3, with D hard to call. The germline CDR1 and CDR2 sequences are MRHNA and SNTAGT. V gave up 0 bases and J gave up 2 bases, with 3 bases separating them. The CDR3 contains 13 residues. The CDR3 here is CASSDSVTDTQYF. The CDR3, as DNA: TGTGCCAGCAGTGACTCGGTCACAGATACGCAGTATTTT.

CDR3 amino acids: CASSGGPGQKTEAFF. In DNA form, the CDR3 reads TGTGCCAGCAGTGGGGGGCCGGGACAGAAGACTGAAGCTTTCTTT. The chain links TRBV6-1 to TRBJ1-1; 7 bases match TRBD1. With V trimmed by 4 bases and J by 5 bases, 10 bases remained unmatched. CDR3 size: 15 residues. Germline loops: CDR1 MNHNS, CDR2 SASEGT.

The rearrangement links TRBV7-2 to TRBJ2-5; D is ambiguous. The CDR3 length is 14 residues. Germline values: CDR1 SGHTA, CDR2 FQGNSA. The V gene lost 8 bases and the J gene lost 5 bases, with 18 bases spanning the gap. CDR3: CASCLGLFAETQYF. The CDR3 DNA is TGTGCCAGCTGCCTCGGCCTCTTTGCGGAGACCCAGTACTTC.

This clone was counted between two and nine times. V gene TRBV28 combines with J gene TRBJ1-1; D remains unclear. This CDR3 contains 12 residues. CDR1 MDHEN and CDR2 SYDVKM come from the germline V gene. In nucleotides, the CDR3 is TGTGGGGCAACGAGTCTGAACACTGAAGCTTTCTTT. Translating it yields CGATSLNTEAFF. The whole variable domain, filled in from reference TRBV28 and TRBJ1-1, reads DVKVTQSSRYLVKRTGEKVFLECVQDMDHENMFWYRQDPGLGLRLIYFSYDVKMKEKGDIPEGYSVSREKKERFSLILESASTNQTSMYLCGATSLNTEAFFGQGTRLTVV.

V gene TRBV11-3 combines with J gene TRBJ2-3, with TRBD1 matching 7 bases. Germline CDR1 and CDR2: SGHNT and YENEEA. The CDR3 runs to 15 residues. Trimming took 4 bases from V and 2 from J; bases not matched to a gene: 6. CDR3 region: CASSSQGENTDTQYF. Written as DNA, the CDR3 is TGTGCCAGCAGCTCTCAGGGGGAGAACACAGATACGCAGTATTTT.

The chain uses TRBV4-3 and TRBJ2-6; D is perhaps TRBD2 (5 bases). With 4 bases removed from V and 0 bases from J, the gap between germline ends came to 7 bases. CDR1 and CDR2 from the germline V gene are LGHNA and YSLEER. CDR3 length equals 15 residues. CDR3 DNA sequence: TGCGCCAGCAGCCCAGAGGGCTCTGGGGCCAACGTCCTGACTTTC. Translated, it gives CASSPEGSGANVLTF.

V is TRBV9 and J is TRBJ2-7, with a possible D match to TRBD1 (6 bases). The germline gives CDR1 SGDLS, CDR2 YYNGEE. Trimming removed 0 bases at V and 3 bases at J, with 10 bases between. The CDR3 consists of 14 residues. The CDR3 spells CASSVASGVYEQYF. CDR3 DNA sequence: TGTGCCAGCAGCGTAGCGTCAGGGGTCTACGAGCAGTACTTC.

In its sample, this clone ranks as large. The V call is TRBV5-8, the J call TRBJ2-2; D is perhaps TRBD1 (6 bases). Germline CDR1 and CDR2: SGHTS and YDEGEE. This CDR3 is 13 amino acids long. V was clipped by 1 base and J by 9 bases, with 10 bases between them. CDR3 sequence (DNA): TGTGCCAGCAGCTTGCGTACAGGGTGGGAGCTGTTTTTT. It encodes CASSLRTGWELFF.

The rearrangement uses TRBV6-1 and TRBJ2-1; D possibly corresponds to TRBD1 (5 bases). This CDR3 is built from 13 residues. Between the trimmed V and J ends, which lost 5 bases and 9 bases, there was a span of 14 bases. Germline CDR1 MNHNS, CDR2 SASEGT. Here the CDR3 reads CASSSGQQGEQFF. The CDR3 DNA reads as TGTGCCAGCAGTAGTGGCCAGCAGGGTGAGCAGTTCTTC.

To note about this clone: Other nucleotide sequences in the sample specify the same CDR3. The chain employs TRBV5-8 and TRBJ2-1; no definite D call. Germline CDR1 reads SGHTS; CDR2 reads YDEGEE. V was trimmed by 3 bases and J by 6 bases, leaving 13 bases between them. The CDR3 has 14 residues. The CDR3, as DNA: TGTGCCAGCAGCTCCCACCTCTCTAGCAATGAGCAGTTCTTC. As protein: CASSSHLSSNEQFF. Full variable domain (rest looked up from reference TRBV5-8 and TRBJ2-1): EAGVTQSPTHLIKTRGQQATLRCSPISGHTSVYWYQQALGLGLQFLLWYDEGEERNRGNFPPRFSGRQFPNYSSELNVNALELEDSALYLCASSSHLSSNEQFFGPGTRLTVL.

In its sample, this clone ranks as medium-sized. The V and J genes are TRBV27 and TRBJ1-2, with D perhaps matching TRBD1 (5 bases). The CDR3 is 13 residues long. CDR1 MNHEY and CDR2 SMNVEV come from the germline V gene (reference sequence). V was pared by 4 bases and J by 4 bases, with 10 bases between. CDR3 nucleotides: TGTGCCAGCAGTTATCAGGGATCCTATGGCTACACCTTC. It is translated as CASSYQGSYGYTF.

This clone was seen more than once but under ten times. The chain couples TRBV1 to TRBJ2-1. TRBV1 is annotated as a pseudogene. The CDR3 runs 14 residues. CDR3 coding DNA: TGCACCAGCAGCCGGGTCCTCCCCGGATATGAGCAGTTCTTC. Amino acids: CTSSRVLPGYEQFF.

This chain links TRBV19 with TRBJ1-3; the D gene is possibly TRBD1 (6 bases). V lost 3 bases to trimming and J lost 0 bases, with 12 bases between them. This CDR3 has 16 residues. In germline, CDR1 is LNHDA, CDR2 SQIVND (reference sequence). CDR3 nucleotides: TGTGCCAGTAGTATCCAGGGGTCGAGCTCTGGAAACACCATATATTTT. It translates to CASSIQGSSSGNTIYF.

This chain links TRBV10-3 with TRBJ1-1; D gene uncertain. V was pared by 4 bases and J by 8 bases, with 14 bases between. CDR1 ENHRY and CDR2 SYGVKD come from the germline V gene. CDR3 length: 13 residues. The CDR3 bases are TGTGCCATCAGTGGTGGGGAGGGCAGCGAAGCTTTCTTT. Translating it yields CAISGGEGSEAFF.

This sequence joins TRBV18 and TRBJ1-1; tentative D call: TRBD1 (6 bases). Germline V gene sequence: CDR1 KGHSH, CDR2 LQKENI. Trimming took off 2 bases at V and 0 bases at J, with 16 bases between the two ends. This CDR3 contains 17 residues. CDR3 loop: CASSPASPGTLNTEAFF. In DNA, the CDR3 is TGTGCCAGCTCACCAGCCTCCCCCGGGACACTGAACACTGAAGCTTTCTTT.

The V gene is TRBV6-6, the J gene TRBJ2-2; 7 bases are a match to TRBD1. The germline CDR1 and CDR2 sequences are MNHNY and SVGAGI (reference sequence). The CDR3 is 14 amino acids. Unmatched junction bases numbered 7, after V lost 8 bases and J lost 4 bases. Written as DNA, the CDR3 is TGTGCCAGCGCCGGACAGGCGATCACCGGGGAGCTGTTTTTT. It specifies CASAGQAITGELFF.

By share of the sample, this clone is medium-sized. The chain links TRBV28 to TRBJ2-1; the D gene is possibly TRBD1 (6 bases). CDR3 length: 15 residues. V was shortened by 4 bases and J by 4 bases, with 14 bases between the two germline ends. CDR1 and CDR2 (germline): MDHEN, SYDVKM. The CDR3 here is CASSSSGQRYNEQFF. The CDR3 DNA follows: TGTGCCAGCAGTTCGAGTGGACAGCGTTACAATGAGCAGTTCTTC.

This clone occurred a few times. The chain couples TRBV7-9 to TRBJ1-5; 9 positions agree with TRBD1. CDR1 is SEHNR, CDR2 FQNEAQ, per germline (reference sequence). Losses at the gene ends were 4 bases for V and 7 bases for J; bases not matched to a gene: 5. The CDR3 runs to 14 residues. DNA for the CDR3: TGTGCCAGCAGCTCCGGACAGGGGAGCCAGCCCCAGCATTTT. It is translated as CASSSGQGSQPQHF.

This clone occurred once. J is TRBJ2-2 and V is TRBV5-6; D not certain. CDR1 SGHDT and CDR2 YYEEEE come from the germline V gene. Trimming pared 2 bases from V and 7 bases from J, leaving 12 bases between. This CDR3 spans 14 amino acids. CDR3 amino acids: CASSLMVRHGELFF. CDR3 coding DNA: TGTGCCAGCAGCTTAATGGTGCGTCACGGGGAGCTGTTTTTT.